This T cell receptor beta chain stems from a study of Ad26.COV2.S vaccination and SARS-CoV-2 variants. Regarding this clone: Antigen unknown.

Study-level findings and limits: Comparability of non-spike TCR breadth was observed across vaccine and placebo recipients. Individuals receiving vaccine had higher spike-specific TCR breadth than placebo recipients did. CD8+ and CD4+ T cells specific for spike reportedly responded with substantial breadth after vaccination.

Germline V gene lookup returns CDR1 SEHNR and CDR2 FQNEAQ (reference sequence). CDR3 length equals 16 residues. Trimming removed 1 base at V and 1 base at J, with 10 bases between. The treatment here: 15 to 20 received Ad26.COV2.S at low or high dose, single or two shots; several received placebo; per-sample allocation not given. Samples analyzed were those drawn on day 63 after the first vaccine or placebo injection. Sequencing used immunoSEQ multiplex PCR; TCRdb keeps in-frame clones, though not all of them. This table has 380,000 or so clones, roughly 90% appearing once. The receptor was isolated from a person between 18 and 59 years old who received the Ad26.COV2.S COVID-19 vaccine or a placebo. The starting material was peripheral blood, obtained in a trial of Ad26.COV2.S vaccine versus placebo. The rearrangement links TRBV7-9 to TRBJ2-2; D possibly corresponds to TRBD2 (5 bases). The CDR3 sequence: CASSLGVGVNTGELFF. CDR3 nucleotides: TGTGCCAGCAGCTTAGGGGTCGGGGTGAACACCGGGGAGCTGTTTTTT.